These T cell receptor beta chains were read from a single sample in a study of preoperative IRX-2 immunotherapy in early breast cancer. Generated by immunoSEQ multiplex PCR, the TCRdb table keeps only in-frame clones and is missing some. The table lists around 35,000 clones, nearly 95% of them singletons. Sampling was conducted from a patient treated with IRX-2 immunotherapy. These receptors came from a human donor with breast cancer. The CDR3 runs from the conserved cysteine through the conserved F or W. A D gene is named only where the DNA matches it firmly. A clone size is listed for some rows: how often the clone was seen (once, few, many), or a class if it is expanded.

>TRBD2|TRBJ2-3|TRBV10-3|-
CAISESAGGGTDTQYF
TGTGCCATCAGTGAGTCTGCGGGAGGGGGCACAGATACGCAGTATTTT
>-|TRBJ2-7|TRBV19|once
CASSRGKGYEQYF
TGTGCCAGTAGTAGAGGAAAGGGCTACGAGCAGTACTTC
>TRBD1|TRBJ2-7|TRBV15|-
CATSRRGARGPYEQYF
TGTGCCACCAGCAGGAGGGGAGCCAGGGGGCCATACGAGCAGTACTTC
>-|TRBJ2-3|TRBV6-1|-
CASSDRGAVGDTQYF
TGTGCCAGCAGTGACCGGGGGGCCGTCGGGGATACGCAGTATTTT
>TRBD1|TRBJ2-7|TRBV6-1|-
CASSIMTGGSYEQYF
TGTGCCAGCAGTATTATGACAGGGGGAAGCTACGAGCAGTACTTC
>-|TRBJ1-5|TRBV6-1|once
CASSEDIGINQPQHF
TGTGCCAGCAGTGAAGATATAGGCATAAATCAGCCCCAGCATTTT
>-|TRBJ1-1|TRBV5-1|-
CASSMGGLNTEAFF
TGCGCCAGCTCAATGGGGGGGCTGAACACTGAAGCTTTCTTT
>-|TRBJ2-5|TRBV30|-
CAWSGRETQYF
TGTGCCTGGAGTGGGCGAGAGACCCAGTACTTC
>TRBD1|TRBJ2-5|TRBV4-1|-
CASSQADRVQETQYF
TGCGCCAGCAGCCAAGCCGACAGGGTCCAAGAGACCCAGTACTTC
>TRBD1|TRBJ2-7|TRBV2|-
CASSAGGGFYEQYF
TGTGCCAGCAGTGCAGGGGGCGGCTTCTACGAGCAGTACTTC
>TRBD1|TRBJ2-7|TRBV19|-
CASRVTGTSYEQYF
TGTGCCAGTAGGGTGACAGGGACCTCCTACGAGCAGTACTTC
>TRBD1|TRBJ1-2|TRBV11-2|-
CASSARGTGIFYGYTF
TGTGCCAGCAGCGCGCGAGGGACAGGGATTTTCTATGGCTACACCTTC
>-|TRBJ2-7|TRBV6-6|-
CASSPGSYEQYF
TGTGCCAGCAGCCCCGGGAGCTACGAGCAGTACTTC
>-|TRBJ1-5|TRBV30|-
CAWSGQARNQPQHF
TGTGCCTGGAGTGGACAGGCCCGCAATCAGCCCCAGCATTTT
>TRBD2|TRBJ2-5|TRBV9|-
CASSAFGREAETQYF
TGTGCCAGCAGCGCCTTCGGGCGGGAGGCGGAGACCCAGTACTTC
>TRBD1|TRBJ2-7|TRBV18|-
CASSPFTGTGLPYEQYF
TGTGCCAGCTCACCGTTCACAGGGACAGGGCTTCCCTACGAGCAGTACTTC
>-|TRBJ2-3|TRBV6-6|-
CASSNPGTYTDTQYF
TGTGCCAGCAGTAACCCCGGGACTTACACAGATACGCAGTATTTT
>-|TRBJ2-5|TRBV28|-
CASNLQVGETQYF
TGTGCCAGCAATCTACAGGTTGGGGAGACCCAGTACTTC
>TRBD2|TRBJ2-1|TRBV19|-
CASSPRASGRAELKEQFF
TGTGCCAGTAGTCCCCGGGCTAGCGGGAGGGCCGAACTTAAGGAGCAGTTCTTC
>-|TRBJ2-1|TRBV5-1|-
CASSLQGNEQFF
TGCGCCAGCAGCCTGCAGGGGAATGAGCAGTTCTTC
>TRBD1|TRBJ1-5|TRBV15|-
CATRDRGSSNQPQHF
TGTGCCACCCGGGACAGGGGGTCGAGCAATCAGCCCCAGCATTTT
>TRBD2|TRBJ2-3|TRBV10-3|-
CAIRGTSGPDTQYF
TGTGCCATCAGGGGGACTAGCGGGCCAGATACGCAGTATTTT
>-|TRBJ2-1|TRBV11-2|-
CASSLIREGSYNEQFF
TGTGCCAGCAGCTTAATACGGGAAGGCTCCTACAATGAGCAGTTCTTC
>-|TRBJ1-6|TRBV5-6|-
CASSLEFGRFPLHF
TGTGCCAGCAGCTTGGAATTCGGGAGATTCCCCCTCCACTTT
>TRBD2|TRBJ2-7|TRBV4-3|-
CASSQGLAAKDYEQYF
TGCGCCAGCAGCCAAGGACTAGCAGCAAAAGACTACGAGCAGTACTTC
>-|TRBJ2-7|TRBV18|-
CASSPTRGEQYF
TGTGCCAGCTCACCGACCAGGGGCGAGCAGTACTTC
>-|TRBJ2-5|TRBV18|-
CASSRDSGTQYF
TGTGCCAGCTCCCGGGACTCTGGGACCCAGTACTTC
>-|TRBJ2-1|TRBV10-3|-
CAISESSSDEQFF
TGTGCCATCAGTGAGTCTTCTAGCGATGAGCAGTTCTTC
>-|TRBJ2-3|TRBV5-1|-
CASSLTGTSTDTQYF
TGCGCCAGCAGCTTAACCGGGACTAGCACAGATACGCAGTATTTT
>-|TRBJ1-4|TRBV11-1|-
CASSPEDRYYEKLFF
TGTGCCAGCAGCCCCGAAGACAGATACTATGAAAAACTGTTTTTT
>TRBD2|TRBJ2-1|TRBV30|-
CAWSRSGRPYEQFF
TGTGCCTGGAGTAGAAGCGGGAGACCATATGAGCAGTTCTTC
>-|TRBJ2-3|TRBV20-1|-
CSARDADTQYF
TGCAGTGCTAGAGATGCAGATACGCAGTATTTT
>TRBD1|TRBJ1-4|TRBV4-3|once
CASSQDGRQGYEKLFF
TGCGCCAGCAGCCAAGACGGAAGACAGGGGTACGAAAAACTGTTTTTT
>-|TRBJ2-5|TRBV7-6|-
CASSPQGSMGETQYF
TGTGCCAGCAGCCCACAGGGTTCGATGGGAGAGACCCAGTACTTC
>-|TRBJ2-7|TRBV5-1|-
CASSLDSSGSYEQYF
TGCGCCAGCAGCTTGGATTCTTCCGGGTCCTACGAGCAGTACTTC
>-|TRBJ2-5|TRBV11-2|-
CASSLSTGRETQYF
TGTGCCAGCAGCTTATCTACCGGTAGGGAGACCCAGTACTTC
>-|TRBJ2-4|TRBV11-2|-
CASSLRSGPKGNIQYF
TGTGCCAGCAGCTTAAGAAGCGGGCCTAAGGGAAACATTCAGTACTTC
>-|TRBJ2-3|TRBV27|-
CASSFYATGPADTQYF
TGTGCCAGCAGTTTCTACGCTACAGGGCCGGCGGATACGCAGTATTTT
>TRBD2|TRBJ2-1|TRBV2|-
CASRREASDEQFF
TGTGCCAGCAGGCGGGAGGCGAGCGATGAGCAGTTCTTC
>-|TRBJ1-3|TRBV11-2|-
CASSPGGNTIYF
TGTGCCAGCAGCCCGGGTGGAAACACCATATATTTT
>-|TRBJ2-2|TRBV7-8|-
CASSFDRWATGELFF
TGTGCCAGCAGCTTCGACAGGTGGGCCACCGGGGAGCTGTTTTTT
>TRBD2|TRBJ2-1|TRBV7-3|-
CASSATSGGPNEQFF
TGTGCCAGCAGCGCGACTAGCGGGGGGCCCAATGAGCAGTTCTTC
>-|TRBJ2-7|TRBV6-5|-
CASSYIGNEQYF
TGTGCCAGCAGTTACATAGGGAACGAGCAGTACTTC
>-|TRBJ1-1|TRBV18|-
CASSPGGPLMNTEAFF
TGTGCCAGCTCACCAGGGGGCCCTTTAATGAACACTGAAGCTTTCTTT
>TRBD1|TRBJ2-6|TRBV5-4|-
CASSRGDRVAGANVLTF
TGTGCCAGCAGCCGGGGGGACAGGGTGGCAGGGGCCAACGTCCTGACTTTC
>TRBD2|TRBJ2-1|TRBV6-6|-
CASRDRGTSFTDEQFF
TGTGCCAGCAGAGATAGGGGGACTAGTTTTACCGATGAGCAGTTCTTC
>-|TRBJ2-4|TRBV28|once
CASSPTRAKNIQYF
TGTGCCAGCAGTCCAACAAGGGCCAAAAACATTCAGTACTTC
>TRBD2|TRBJ2-7|TRBV4-3|-
CASSLGGGGEGRYEQYF
TGCGCCAGCAGCCTAGGTGGGGGAGGGGAGGGCCGCTACGAGCAGTACTTC
>-|TRBJ2-2|TRBV12-5|-
CASGPAWTGELFF
TGTGCTAGTGGCCCCGCGTGGACCGGGGAGCTGTTTTTT
>-|TRBJ1-5|TRBV28|-
CASRSYRWGSNQPQHF
TGTGCCAGCAGGTCTTACCGATGGGGAAGCAATCAGCCCCAGCATTTT
>TRBD1|TRBJ2-1|TRBV10-1|once
CASGRDRAHNEQFF
TGCGCCAGCGGCCGGGACAGGGCCCACAATGAGCAGTTCTTC
>TRBD1|TRBJ1-4|TRBV28|-
CASSAPGQGNEKLFF
TGTGCCAGCAGTGCCCCGGGACAGGGAAATGAAAAACTGTTTTTT
>-|TRBJ2-5|TRBV27|-
CATRGWKTQYF
TGTGCCACCCGGGGGTGGAAGACCCAGTACTTC
>-|TRBJ1-3|TRBV14|-
CASSRGSGGSSGNTIYF
TGTGCCAGCAGCCGCGGTTCGGGTGGAAGCTCTGGAAACACCATATATTTT
>-|TRBJ2-6|TRBV29-1|-
CSVYQGPGANVLTF
TGCAGCGTTTATCAGGGGCCAGGGGCCAACGTCCTGACTTTC